This is a list of T cell receptor beta chains from one sample in a study of neoadjuvant anti-PD-1 for oral cavity cancer. The data were produced by immunoSEQ multiplex PCR, yet TCRdb's version contains in-frame clones alone and is incomplete. The table shows around 13,000 clones, with over 60% occurring only once. Sample: PBMCs, taken after nivolumab (anti-PD-1) treatment. The source is a person aged 40 to 85 with oral cavity squamous cell carcinoma. CDR3s include the opening cysteine and the closing phenylalanine or tryptophan. Fields, in order: D gene, clone size, J gene, V gene, CDR3 protein, CDR3 DNA. D genes are given only for firm matches. Clone size is shown for a subset of rows, as once, few, many or a class of expanded clone.

-,few,TRBJ1-2,TRBV5-1,CASSLGQPANYGYTF,TGCGCCAGCAGCTTGGGACAACCAGCTAACTATGGCTACACCTTC
TRBD2,few,TRBJ2-2,TRBV28,CASSFPGLAGGPNTGELFF,TGTGCCAGCAGTTTCCCGGGACTAGCGGGAGGGCCTAACACCGGGGAGCTGTTTTTT
-,-,TRBJ2-3,TRBV11-2,CASSILIGTDTQYF,TGTGCCAGCAGCATCTTGATCGGCACAGATACGCAGTATTTT
TRBD1,-,TRBJ1-2,TRBV4-2,CASSQDYGQGGYGYTF,TGTGCCAGCAGCCAAGATTACGGACAGGGGGGGTATGGCTACACCTTC
TRBD1,-,TRBJ2-2,TRBV6-5,CASSSQGGAGELFF,TGTGCCAGCAGTTCACAGGGGGGTGCCGGGGAGCTGTTTTTT
-,-,TRBJ2-7,TRBV19,CASTMGRGSFHEQYF,TGTGCCAGTACCATGGGCAGGGGATCCTTTCACGAGCAGTACTTC
TRBD2,-,TRBJ2-7,TRBV7-2,CASSLLAGGSPYEQYF,TGTGCCAGCAGCTTATTAGCGGGAGGTAGTCCCTACGAGCAGTACTTC
-,-,TRBJ1-5,TRBV28,CASMIWGNGNQPQHF,TGTGCCAGCATGATTTGGGGTAACGGCAATCAGCCCCAGCATTTT
TRBD2,-,TRBJ2-7,TRBV9,CASSVVGSSGTHEQYF,TGTGCCAGCAGTGTGGTGGGATCTAGCGGGACTCACGAGCAGTACTTC
TRBD1,few,TRBJ1-2,TRBV28,CASLTTGGFYYGYTF,TGTGCCAGCCTTACCACAGGGGGCTTCTACTATGGCTACACCTTC
-,-,TRBJ2-2,TRBV9,CASSVAGVNTGELFF,TGTGCCAGCAGCGTAGCCGGGGTTAACACCGGGGAGCTGTTTTTT
-,-,TRBJ2-7,TRBV28,CASSFYGGRYEQYF,TGTGCCAGCAGTTTCTACGGGGGTAGGTACGAGCAGTACTTC
-,-,TRBJ1-5,TRBV6-1,CASSSLYNQPQHF,TGTGCCAGCAGTTCATTGTACAATCAGCCCCAGCATTTT
-,-,TRBJ2-7,TRBV4-1,CASSQDPELGTAKQYF,TGCGCCAGCAGCCAAGACCCCGAACTGGGAACAGCGAAACAGTACTTC
-,-,TRBJ2-3,TRBV9,CASSPTRGDTQYF,TGTGCCAGCAGCCCCACCCGTGGAGATACGCAGTATTTT
TRBD1,-,TRBJ1-2,TRBV6-5,CASSRQGNGYTF,TGTGCCAGCAGCCGACAGGGGAATGGCTACACCTTC
TRBD1,-,TRBJ2-7,TRBV10-1,CASSESVLEGTGAYEQYF,TGCGCCAGCAGTGAGTCGGTTCTCGAAGGGACAGGGGCCTACGAGCAGTACTTC
-,-,TRBJ1-4,TRBV6-1,CAITPRTANEKLFF,TGTGCCATCACTCCGCGGACAGCTAATGAAAAACTGTTTTTT